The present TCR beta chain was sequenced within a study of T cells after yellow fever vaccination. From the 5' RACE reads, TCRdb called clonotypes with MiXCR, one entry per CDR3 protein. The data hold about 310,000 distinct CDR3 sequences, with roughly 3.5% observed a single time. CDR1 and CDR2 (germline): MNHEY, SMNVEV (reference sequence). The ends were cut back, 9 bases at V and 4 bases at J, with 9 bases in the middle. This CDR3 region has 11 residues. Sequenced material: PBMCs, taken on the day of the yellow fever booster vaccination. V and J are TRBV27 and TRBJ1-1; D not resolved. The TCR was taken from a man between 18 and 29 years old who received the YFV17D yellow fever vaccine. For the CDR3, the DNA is TGTGCCAGGAACATTTGCACTGAAGCTTTCTTT. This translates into CARNICTEAFF.